This is a list of T cell receptor beta chains from one sample in a study of shared clonotypes between healthy human individuals. Sequencing used immunoSEQ multiplex PCR; TCRdb keeps in-frame clones, though not all of them. The sample lists about 600,000 clones, nearly 97% seen once, with about 0.11% in the top ten. The sequencing sample was made of naive CD8+ T cells sorted from blood. These receptors were obtained from a young woman in good health. The CDR3 runs from the conserved cysteine through the conserved F or W. Fields, in order: D gene, V gene, clone size, J gene, CDR3 protein, CDR3 DNA. A D gene is named only where the DNA matches it firmly. Part of the rows lack a size; the others show once, few, many or a class for expanded clones.

NA,TRBV19,NA,TRBJ1-1,CASSIASGGFTEAFF,TGTGCCAGTAGTATCGCTTCGGGGGGTTTCACTGAAGCTTTCTTT
NA,TRBV28,NA,TRBJ1-4,CASRWTPGARKLFF,TGTGCCAGCAGGTGGACCCCGGGGGCAAGAAAACTGTTTTTT
TRBD2,TRBV5-1,NA,TRBJ2-3,CASLAGESPSTDTQYF,TGCGCCAGCCTAGCGGGAGAGTCCCCTAGCACAGATACGCAGTATTTT
NA,TRBV5-6,NA,TRBJ2-1,CASSSGRPWFF,TGTGCCAGCAGCTCGGGTCGTCCTTGGTTCTTC
TRBD1,TRBV28,NA,TRBJ2-5,CASRSGGRRKETQYF,TGTGCCAGCAGATCAGGGGGCAGGCGGAAAGAGACCCAGTACTTC
TRBD2,TRBV9,NA,TRBJ2-3,CASNWGGSSTDTQYF,TGTGCCAGCAATTGGGGCGGGAGTTCCACAGATACGCAGTATTTT
NA,TRBV13,NA,TRBJ1-5,CASSLGAGLNQPQHF,TGTGCCAGCAGCTTAGGAGCAGGGCTGAATCAGCCCCAGCATTTT
NA,TRBV5-1,once,TRBJ2-7,CASSLEDRKYEQYF,TGCGCCAGCAGCTTGGAAGACAGGAAATACGAGCAGTACTTC
NA,TRBV27,NA,TRBJ2-5,CASSLWSTGDQETQYF,TGTGCCAGCAGTTTATGGTCTACGGGGGACCAAGAGACCCAGTACTTC
NA,TRBV11-2,NA,TRBJ2-7,CASSSGLLPYF,TGTGCCAGCAGCTCCGGACTACTTCCGTACTTC
NA,TRBV27,NA,TRBJ2-3,CASSLAATDTQYF,TGTGCCAGCAGTTTGGCGGCCACAGATACGCAGTATTTT
NA,TRBV9,NA,TRBJ1-5,CASSVEGRVNQPQHF,TGTGCCAGCAGCGTAGAAGGGAGGGTCAATCAGCCCCAGCATTTT
NA,TRBV19,once,TRBJ1-2,CASSIWVLDSNYGYTF,TGTGCCAGTAGTATTTGGGTCCTGGATTCTAACTATGGCTACACCTTC
NA,TRBV28,NA,TRBJ2-6,CASMRVTFIPRSGANVLTF,TGTGCCAGCATGAGGGTAACCTTCATTCCCCGCTCTGGGGCCAACGTCCTGACTTTC
NA,TRBV7-9,NA,TRBJ2-7,CASTEADGGGSSYEQYF,TGTGCCAGCACCGAGGCAGACGGTGGGGGAAGCTCCTACGAGCAGTACTTC
TRBD2,TRBV7-8,NA,TRBJ2-5,CASKLAGAAVVETQYF,TGTGCCAGCAAATTAGCGGGAGCGGCGGTGGTGGAGACCCAGTACTTC
TRBD2,TRBV11-2,once,TRBJ2-1,CASSLEGGSTYNEQFF,TGTGCCAGCAGCTTAGAAGGCGGGAGCACCTACAATGAGCAGTTCTTC
TRBD1,TRBV19,NA,TRBJ1-5,CASSTTGAIQPQHF,TGTGCCAGTAGTACCACAGGGGCAATTCAGCCCCAGCATTTT